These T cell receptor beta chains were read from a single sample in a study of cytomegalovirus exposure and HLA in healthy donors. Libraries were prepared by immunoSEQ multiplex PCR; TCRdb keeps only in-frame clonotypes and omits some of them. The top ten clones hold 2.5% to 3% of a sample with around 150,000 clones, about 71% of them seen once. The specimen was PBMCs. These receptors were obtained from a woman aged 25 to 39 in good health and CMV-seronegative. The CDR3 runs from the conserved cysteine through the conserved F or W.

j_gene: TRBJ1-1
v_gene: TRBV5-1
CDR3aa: CASSLTGGMNTEAFF

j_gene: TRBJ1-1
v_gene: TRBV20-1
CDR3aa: CSASQNTEAFF

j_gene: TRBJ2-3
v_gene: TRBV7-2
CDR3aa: CASSLALWTGFTDTQYF

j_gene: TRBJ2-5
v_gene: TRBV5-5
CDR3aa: CASSLAGTKGETQYF

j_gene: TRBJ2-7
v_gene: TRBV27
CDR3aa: CASSPGWVGGGSTYEQYF

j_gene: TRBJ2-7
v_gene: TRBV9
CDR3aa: CASSVGGTSGSYEQYF

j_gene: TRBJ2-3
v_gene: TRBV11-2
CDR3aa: CASSPGTQVADTQYF

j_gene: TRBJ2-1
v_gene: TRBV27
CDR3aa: CASSSGKWNEQFF

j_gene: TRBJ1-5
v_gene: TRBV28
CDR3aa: CASSLIWRTGNQPQHF

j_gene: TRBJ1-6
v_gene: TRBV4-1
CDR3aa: CASSQGLARERSYNSPLHF

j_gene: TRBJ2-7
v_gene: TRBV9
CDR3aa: CASSVGVAYEQYF

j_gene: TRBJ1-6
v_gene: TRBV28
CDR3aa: CASSSWTGGYNSPLHF

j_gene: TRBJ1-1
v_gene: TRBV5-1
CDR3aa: CASSLELATEAFF

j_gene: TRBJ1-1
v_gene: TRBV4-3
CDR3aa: CASSQDLRHMNTEAFF

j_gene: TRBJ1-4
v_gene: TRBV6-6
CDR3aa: CASSNRQGNNEKLFF

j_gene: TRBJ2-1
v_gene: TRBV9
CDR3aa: CASSPHYNEQFF

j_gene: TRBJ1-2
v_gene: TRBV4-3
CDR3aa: CASSNAGDYGYTF

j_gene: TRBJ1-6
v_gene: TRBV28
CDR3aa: CASSTGVPRSPLHF

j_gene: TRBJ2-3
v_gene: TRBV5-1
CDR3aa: CASSLEGQGDTQYF

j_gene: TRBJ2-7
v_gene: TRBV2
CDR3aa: CASRRLADSEQYF

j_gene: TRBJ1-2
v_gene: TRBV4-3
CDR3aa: CASSQERHGNYGYTF

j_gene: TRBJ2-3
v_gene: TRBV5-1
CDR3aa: CASSWNGEHGDTQYF